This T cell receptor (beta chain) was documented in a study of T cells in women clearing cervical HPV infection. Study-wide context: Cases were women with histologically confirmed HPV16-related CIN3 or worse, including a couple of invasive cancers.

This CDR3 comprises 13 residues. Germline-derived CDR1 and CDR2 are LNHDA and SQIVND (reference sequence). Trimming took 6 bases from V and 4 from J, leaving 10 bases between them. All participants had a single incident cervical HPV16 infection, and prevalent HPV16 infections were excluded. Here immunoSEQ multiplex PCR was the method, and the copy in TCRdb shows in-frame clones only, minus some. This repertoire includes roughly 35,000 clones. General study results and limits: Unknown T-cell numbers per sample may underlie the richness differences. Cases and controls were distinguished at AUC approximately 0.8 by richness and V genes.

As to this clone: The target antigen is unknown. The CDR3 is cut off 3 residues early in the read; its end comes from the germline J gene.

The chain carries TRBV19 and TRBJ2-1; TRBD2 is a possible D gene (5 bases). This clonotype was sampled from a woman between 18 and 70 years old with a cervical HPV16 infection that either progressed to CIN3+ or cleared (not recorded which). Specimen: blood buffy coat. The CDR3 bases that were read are TGTGCCAGTAGGAGGACTCCGTACAATGAG. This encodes CASRRTPYNE. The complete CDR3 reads CASRRTPYNEQFF.